Presented here are 19 T cell receptor beta chains from one specimen sequenced in a study of blood T cell repertoires in COVID-19. The method was immunoSEQ multiplex PCR; TCRdb's version includes in-frame clones alone and lacks a portion of them. Among some 260,000 clones listed, about 86% were seen once. The sequenced material came from PBMCs or T cells enriched from blood (not recorded which). These TCRs come from a man aged 25 to 40 with acute COVID-19.

This chain uses TRBV30 with TRBJ1-2; maybe TRBD1 (5 bases). Germline V gene lookup returns CDR1 GTSNPN and CDR2 SVGIG (reference sequence). The CDR3 extends over 14 amino acids. Trimming removed 8 bases from V and 4 bases from J, with 20 bases in between. Here the CDR3 reads CAGNRIGGAYGYTF. The CDR3, as DNA: TGTGCCGGAAACAGGATCGGGGGAGCCTATGGCTACACCTTC.

This chain joins TRBV11-2 and TRBJ1-1, with 7 bases lining up with TRBD1. Germline CDR1 and CDR2: SGHAT and FQNNGV. The CDR3 is 14 amino acids. Losses at the gene ends were 1 base for V and 6 bases for J; bases not matched to a gene: 5. CDR3 DNA sequence: TGTGCCAGCAGCTTAGGCACAGGGGTTTCTGAAGCTTTCTTT. Residues: CASSLGTGVSEAFF.

The V call is TRBV4-3, the J call TRBJ1-1; D may be TRBD1 (6 bases). The CDR3 is made up of 16 amino acids. Germline values: CDR1 LGHNA, CDR2 YSLEER. V was shortened by 0 bases and J by 4 bases, with 15 bases between the two germline ends. The CDR3 nucleotides are TGCGCCAGCAGCCAAGAACCTACAGGGATCGGCACTGAAGCTTTCTTT. It is translated as CASSQEPTGIGTEAFF.

The gene calls are TRBV27 and TRBJ1-2, with D perhaps TRBD1 (5 bases). CDR1 MNHEY and CDR2 SMNVEV come from the germline V gene (reference sequence). V was shortened by 6 bases and J by 6 bases, with 14 bases between the two germline ends. The CDR3 contains 13 residues. The CDR3 here is CASSSRGLDGYTF. DNA of the CDR3: TGTGCCAGCAGCTCTAGGGGACTCGATGGCTACACCTTC.

The chain is built from TRBV24-1 and TRBJ2-5; 7 bases fit TRBD1. This CDR3 spans 12 amino acids. CDR1 is KGHDR, CDR2 SFDVKD, per germline. V shed 12 bases, J shed 9 bases, and the junction held 12 bases outside the gene matches. CDR3 sequence reads: CAPDRYRGAQYF. The CDR3 DNA is TGTGCCCCGGACAGGTACAGGGGAGCCCAGTACTTC.

The chain joins TRBV6-5 to TRBJ2-5; D gene uncertain. The CDR3 extends over 14 amino acids. CDR1 is MNHEY and CDR2 is SVGAGI in the germline V gene. V was shortened by 6 bases and J by 4 bases, with 15 bases between the two germline ends. The CDR3 DNA sequence: TGTGCCAGCAGCTTGACTCCTCGTCGAGAGACCCAGTACTTC. Its protein is CASSLTPRRETQYF.

The V call is TRBV7-2, the J call TRBJ1-1, with D possibly being TRBD1 (5 bases). The length of the CDR3 is 13 residues. CDR1 and CDR2 from the germline V gene are SGHTA and FQGNSA. Trimming took off 10 bases at V and 1 base at J, with 13 bases between the two ends. CDR3 amino acids: CATTRGTNTEAFF. The CDR3, as DNA: TGTGCCACTACGCGGGGGACGAACACTGAAGCTTTCTTT.

The chain couples TRBV30 to TRBJ2-2; 7 nucleotides align to TRBD1. Germline V CDR1 and CDR2: GTSNPN, SVGIG (reference sequence). The CDR3 contains 15 residues. The V segment lost 3 bases and the J segment 1 base; nucleotides outside the gene matches: 5. In DNA, the CDR3 is TGTGCCTGGAGCAACAGGGGCCTGAACACCGGGGAGCTGTTTTTT. It is translated as CAWSNRGLNTGELFF.

The chain joins TRBV9 to TRBJ2-1, with D tentatively TRBD1 (5 bases). V shed 0 bases and J shed 0 bases, with 10 bases lying between them. Germline lookup yields CDR1 SGDLS and CDR2 YYNGEE. The CDR3 runs 16 residues. As DNA, the CDR3 is TGTGCCAGCAGCGTAGCTTACAGGAGCTCCTACAATGAGCAGTTCTTC. The encoded protein is CASSVAYRSSYNEQFF.

The chain carries TRBV14 and TRBJ1-1; no firm D call. The germline V and J ends were trimmed by 1 base and 6 bases, with 9 bases remaining between them. The V gene's germline CDR1 is SGHDN and CDR2 FVKESK. This CDR3 spans 13 amino acids. CDR3: CASSQVVGAEAFF. In nucleotides, the CDR3 is TGTGCCAGCAGCCAAGTCGTCGGGGCTGAAGCTTTCTTT.

This clone was counted a few times. The chain employs TRBV3-1 (or the pseudogene TRBV3-2) and TRBJ1-1; D is perhaps TRBD1 (6 bases). V lost 7 bases, J lost 0 bases, and 12 bases lay in between. This CDR3 is 14 amino acids long. Germline loops: CDR1 LGHDT, CDR2 YNNKEL (reference sequence). The chain's CDR3 is CASMGGAMNTEAFF. The CDR3 DNA follows: TGTGCCAGCATGGGGGGGGCGATGAACACTGAAGCTTTCTTT.

The chain uses TRBV7-9 and TRBJ2-6; the D gene is possibly TRBD1 (6 bases). CDR1 is SEHNR, CDR2 FQNEAQ, per germline (reference sequence). CDR3 size: 17 residues. Between the trimmed V and J ends, which lost 5 bases and 1 base, there was a span of 15 bases. CDR3 amino acids: CASSPRGIESGANVLTF. The CDR3 DNA follows: TGTGCCAGCAGCCCGAGGGGGATAGAGTCTGGGGCCAACGTCCTGACTTTC.

The chain employs TRBV3-1 (or the pseudogene TRBV3-2) and TRBJ2-2; TRBD1 is a possible D gene (5 bases). The CDR3 totals 16 residues. V dropped 3 bases and J dropped 4 bases, with 15 bases sitting between them. Germline assignment: CDR1 LGHDT and CDR2 YNNKEL (reference sequence). CDR3 sequence reads: CASSHVQGKGTGELFF. The CDR3 bases are TGTGCCAGCAGCCACGTGCAGGGAAAAGGCACCGGGGAGCTGTTTTTT.

The rearrangement uses TRBV18 and TRBJ2-2; 9 nucleotides match TRBD2. Germline V gene sequence: CDR1 KGHSH, CDR2 LQKENI. CDR3 size: 17 residues. Trimming took 4 bases from V and 2 from J; bases not matched to a gene: 8. The chain's CDR3 is CASSQTSGMTNTGELFF. CDR3 nucleotides: TGTGCCAGCTCACAGACTAGCGGTATGACCAACACCGGGGAGCTGTTTTTT.

This clone was counted a few times. The genes are TRBV27 and TRBJ2-5, with 8 bases that match TRBD1. The CDR3 is 14 residues long. V dropped 4 bases and J dropped 1; count of bases not matched to a gene: 2. CDR1 and CDR2 (germline): MNHEY, SMNVEV (reference sequence). The CDR3 bases are TGTGCCAGCAGTTCGGGACAGGTCCAAGAGACCCAGTACTTC. This translates into CASSSGQVQETQYF.

This sequence joins TRBV18 and TRBJ2-1; D possibly corresponds to TRBD2 (6 bases). Germline V lookup: CDR1 KGHSH, CDR2 LQKENI. This CDR3 has 16 residues. The V and J ends lost 2 bases and 12 bases respectively, with 23 bases between them. The DNA for the CDR3 is TGTGCCAGCTCACCATCGGCGTCTAGCGAGGCTCGAGGGCAGTTCTTC. It is translated as CASSPSASSEARGQFF.

This rearrangement joins TRBV20-1 to TRBJ1-5; a possible D gene is TRBD1 (5 bases). With 3 bases removed from V and 2 bases from J, the gap between germline ends came to 11 bases. Germline V gene sequence: CDR1 DFQATT, CDR2 SNEGSKA (reference sequence). This CDR3 region has 14 residues. CDR3 DNA sequence: TGCAGTGCTAGTCCAGGGTCCGGCAATCAGCCCCAGCATTTT. Translation: CSASPGSGNQPQHF.

The chain has TRBV5-1 and TRBJ2-1, with D tentatively TRBD2 (6 bases). Germline V gene sequence: CDR1 SGHRS, CDR2 YFSETQ. The CDR3 is 15 residues long. V was pared by 0 bases and J by 4 bases, with 11 bases between. CDR3 nucleotide sequence: TGCGCCAGCAGCTTGGCCATTGCGGGGTACAATGAGCAGTTCTTC. It encodes CASSLAIAGYNEQFF.

The chain recombines TRBV9 with TRBJ1-2; 9 nucleotides align to TRBD1. The V and J ends lost 4 bases and 5 bases, in that order; junction bases with no gene match: 6. This CDR3 is built from 14 residues. CDR1 SGDLS and CDR2 YYNGEE come from the germline V gene. This CDR3 is CASSITGTGYGYTF. The CDR3 coding sequence is TGTGCCAGCAGCATTACCGGGACAGGGTATGGCTACACCTTC. Supplemented by reference TRBV9 and TRBJ1-2, the full variable domain reads DSGVTQTPKHLITATGQRVTLRCSPRSGDLSVYWYQQSLDQGLQFLIQYYNGEERAKGNILERFSAQQFPDLHSELNLSSLELGDSALYFCASSITGTGYGYTFGSGTRLTVV.